This TCR beta chain was captured in a study of shared T cell receptors in the human thymus. Libraries were prepared by immunoSEQ multiplex PCR; TCRdb keeps only in-frame clonotypes and omits some of them. The sample lists roughly 700,000 clones, over 75% occurring once. In germline, CDR1 is MDHEN, CDR2 SYDVKM. The germline V and J ends were trimmed by 5 bases and 1 base, with 14 bases remaining between them. CDR3 length: 15 amino acids. The sample was also linked to a second study, of human thymus T cells. That paper notes: Healthy Finnish infants undergoing corrective surgery for congenital heart defects were the donors. Obtained as resections during corrective heart surgery, the thymus tissue was then studied. Thymic and blood repertoires appeared to carry a bias in their V and J gene usage. Reports from related research described highly overlapping thymic repertoires among unrelated individuals.

The chain employs TRBV28 and TRBJ2-5; D might be TRBD1 (5 bases). Material for sequencing was thymocytes. The clonotype originates from a boy in the first two years of life with a congenital heart defect. Here the CDR3 reads CASSPQGHLQETQYF. The DNA of the CDR3 is TGTGCCAGCAGTCCACAAGGACACCTCCAAGAGACCCAGTACTTC.